A selection of T cell receptor beta chains follows, all from one sample in a study of CD8 T cells in Susac syndrome. One entry per CDR3 protein, called by TCRdb with MiXCR from the immunoSEQ multiplex PCR reads. The top ten clones hold around 0.13% of a sample with around 130,000 distinct CDR3 sequences, about 95% of them seen once. The specimen was CD4+ T cells from PBMCs. These receptors originate from a human donor with multiple sclerosis. Each CDR3 is given without its conserved first and last residue.

j_call v_call cdr3_aa
TRBJ1-6 TRBV6-1 ASNLFGVGNSPLH
TRBJ2-6 TRBV30 AWERVSNVLT
TRBJ1-6 TRBV7-2 ASSLYPRGRYPTYSPLH
TRBJ2-1 TRBV30 AWRTQKRGAVDNEQF
TRBJ2-7 TRBV28 ASRPFWTSGISYEQY
TRBJ2-3 TRBV29-1 SVGGNTDTQY
TRBJ2-5 TRBV14 ASSLLLSGATQY
TRBJ2-5 TRBV12-3/TRBV12-4 ASSLGDIAPGETQY
TRBJ2-3 TRBV11-2 ATAGGPTDTQY
TRBJ2-5 TRBV3-1 ASSPPIGRVSFRETQY
TRBJ1-2 TRBV7-9 AIAADQYGYT
TRBJ2-5 TRBV5-1 ASRAGRNQETQY
TRBJ1-3 TRBV7-8 ASSLAALSGNTIY
TRBJ2-4 TRBV11-2 ATARVRDGNIQY
TRBJ2-7 TRBV19 ASSRSNRGYEQY
TRBJ2-7 TRBV5-4 ASSYRTGASYEQY
TRBJ2-6 TRBV29-1 SAAGSGANVLT
TRBJ2-4 TRBV12-3/TRBV12-4 ASSFRPGTIFD
TRBJ2-1 TRBV19 ASSISRNEQF
TRBJ2-1 TRBV5-1 ASSAALGSSYNEQF
TRBJ1-1 TRBV6-1 ASSETTTEAF
TRBJ1-6 TRBV20-1 SVTVAGNSPLH
TRBJ2-5 TRBV7-7 ASSLASSGLKETQY
TRBJ2-5 TRBV5-1 ASSLVIRGDRGKETQY
TRBJ2-2 TRBV9 ASSRGAGTSPGELF
TRBJ2-5 TRBV20-1 SANRDGQETQY
TRBJ2-2 TRBV5-1 ASSRDRGAGELF
TRBJ1-1 TRBV12-3/TRBV12-4 ASSFGQGIATEAF
TRBJ2-6 TRBV7-8 ASTFSGANVLT
TRBJ2-7 TRBV12-3/TRBV12-4 ASTLGYRAGEQY
TRBJ2-7 TRBV5-4 ASSLAGQNYEQY
TRBJ2-3 TRBV9 ASSAAGLPSTDTQY
TRBJ1-1 TRBV6-1 ASSVYAAEAF
TRBJ2-1 TRBV29-1 SVDQDPGRNEQF
TRBJ2-3 TRBV23-1 ASSRDRGTDTQY